This TCR beta chain was documented in a study of OX40 agonist ivuxolimab in advanced cancers. Study-wide background: The dose-escalation cohort was just under 85% male, with a mean age of around 60 years, ranging about 23 to 90. Findings and limits, study-wide: There was clonal expansion of CD4+ and CD8+ blood T cells by week 6 at 0.1 to 3.0 mg/kg.

Assay: immunoSEQ multiplex PCR; the TCRdb copy retains only in-frame clones and omits some. This table holds tens of thousands of clones, roughly 81% found once. As regards this clone: The target antigen is unknown.

Systemic immunosuppression or a history of autoimmune disease excluded patients. Baseline was the first blood sampling point, followed by cycle 4 day 1 and cycle 7 day 1. Germline V gene sequence: CDR1 LNHNV, CDR2 YYDKDF (reference sequence). The CDR3 has 15 residues. J gave up 8 bases and V 5 bases, and 11 bases lay outside the gene matches. V is TRBV15 and J is TRBJ1-4; 7 nucleotides line up with TRBD1. The sequencing here drew on CD4+ or CD8+ T cells sorted from blood, taken in a trial of the OX40 agonist ivuxolimab. The sequence was obtained from an adult with an advanced solid tumor such as melanoma, head and neck, liver or kidney cancer. The CDR3 nucleotides read TGTGCCACCAGCCCCGACAGGGCGTCGGGAGAAAAACTGTTTTTT. Protein product: CATSPDRASGEKLFF. The whole variable domain, remainder taken from reference TRBV15 and TRBJ1-4, is DAMVIQNPRYQVTQFGKPVTLSCSQTLNHNVMYWYQQKSSQAPKLLFHYYDKDFNNEADTPDNFQSRRPNTSFCFLDIRSPGLGDTAMYLCATSPDRASGEKLFFGSGTQLSVL.